What follows is one T cell receptor beta chain and its context. The data belong to a study of blood T cell repertoires in COVID-19. Repertoires were generated with immunoSEQ multiplex PCR, while TCRdb's copy carries only in-frame clones and drops some. The table has 250,000 to 300,000 clones, 81% seen once; the top ten hold 2.5% to 3%. Per the germline V gene, CDR1 is MGHDK and CDR2 is SYGVNS. V lost 3 bases and J 8 bases, leaving 4 bases between the germline ends. The CDR3 is made up of 10 amino acids. The chain links TRBV25-1 to TRBJ1-2; D is unresolved. Sequenced material: peripheral blood. The sequence was obtained from a woman aged 55-70 years with active or convalescent COVID-19. The CDR3 nucleotides read TGTGCCAGCAGTGACCTCGGCTACACCTTC. Translated: CASSDLGYTF.